The entry below describes one T cell receptor (beta chain). Antigen specificity is unknown. Amplification used 60 Vbeta primers and 13 Jbeta primers. Generated by immunoSEQ multiplex PCR, the TCRdb table keeps only in-frame clones and is missing some. This table holds 60,000 to 70,000 clones, 65% to 75% found once. The sample belongs to a study of cytomegalovirus exposure and HLA in healthy donors. Findings and caveats of the study: Likely technical artifact: a cluster of highly shared sequence variants.

The CDR3 is 15 residues long. Germline V CDR1 and CDR2: SGHRS, YFSETQ. Trimming took 4 bases from V and 6 from J, leaving 17 bases between them. The rearrangement links TRBV5-1 to TRBJ1-5, with D perhaps matching TRBD1 (5 bases). The sequenced sample was PBMCs. This TCR derives from a middle-aged man in good health and CMV-seropositive. The CDR3 sequence is CASSDAGKLGQPQHF. The CDR3 DNA sequence: TGCGCCAGCAGCGACGCAGGGAAATTGGGTCAGCCCCAGCATTTT.